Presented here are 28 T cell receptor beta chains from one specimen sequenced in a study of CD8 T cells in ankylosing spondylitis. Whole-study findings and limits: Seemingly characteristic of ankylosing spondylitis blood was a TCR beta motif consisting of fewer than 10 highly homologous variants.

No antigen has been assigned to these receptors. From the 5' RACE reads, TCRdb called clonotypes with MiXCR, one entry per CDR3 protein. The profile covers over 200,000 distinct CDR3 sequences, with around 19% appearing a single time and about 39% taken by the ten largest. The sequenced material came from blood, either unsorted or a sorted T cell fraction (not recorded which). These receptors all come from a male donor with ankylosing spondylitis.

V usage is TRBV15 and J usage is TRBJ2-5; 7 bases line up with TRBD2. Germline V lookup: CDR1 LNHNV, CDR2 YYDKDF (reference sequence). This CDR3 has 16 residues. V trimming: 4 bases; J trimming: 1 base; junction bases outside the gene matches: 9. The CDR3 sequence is CATSTQPVAGQETQYF. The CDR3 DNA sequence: TGTGCCACCAGCACACAGCCTGTAGCGGGCCAAGAGACCCAGTACTTC. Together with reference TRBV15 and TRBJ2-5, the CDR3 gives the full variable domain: DAMVIQNPRYQVTQFGKPVTLSCSQTLNHNVMYWYQQKSSQAPKLLFHYYDKDFNNEADTPDNFQSRRPNTSFCFLDIRSPGLGDTAMYLCATSTQPVAGQETQYFGPGTRLLVL.

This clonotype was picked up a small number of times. The CDR3 loop reads CASSSRDETGSPLHF. For the CDR3, the DNA is TGTGCCAGCAGCTCTCGGGACGAGACTGGGTCACCCCTCCACTTT. The chain uses TRBV7-8 and TRBJ1-6, with a possible D match to TRBD1 (5 bases). The germline V gene encodes CDR1 SGHVS and CDR2 FQNEAQ. The CDR3 is 15 amino acids. Trimming left V 4 bases short and J 10 bases short, with 17 bases between. Full variable domain (outside the CDR3, taken from reference TRBV7-8 and TRBJ1-6): GAGVSQSPRYKVAKRGQDVALRCDPISGHVSLFWYQQALGQGPEFLTYFQNEAQLDKSGLPSDRFFAERPEGSVSTLKIQRTQQEDSAVYLCASSSRDETGSPLHFGNGTRLTVT.

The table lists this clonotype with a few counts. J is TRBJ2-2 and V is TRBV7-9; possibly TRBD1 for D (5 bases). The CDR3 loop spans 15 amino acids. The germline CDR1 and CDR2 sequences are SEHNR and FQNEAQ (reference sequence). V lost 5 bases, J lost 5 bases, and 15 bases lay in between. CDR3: CASSPLLGATGELFF. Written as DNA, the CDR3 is TGTGCCAGCAGCCCCCTCTTAGGGGCGACCGGGGAGCTGTTTTTT.

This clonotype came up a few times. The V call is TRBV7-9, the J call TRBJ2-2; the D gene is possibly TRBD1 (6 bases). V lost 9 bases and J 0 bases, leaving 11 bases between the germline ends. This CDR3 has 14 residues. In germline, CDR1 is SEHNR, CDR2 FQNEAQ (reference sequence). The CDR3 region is CASRGTSNTGELFF. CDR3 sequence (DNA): TGTGCCAGTAGAGGGACATCGAACACCGGGGAGCTGTTTTTT.

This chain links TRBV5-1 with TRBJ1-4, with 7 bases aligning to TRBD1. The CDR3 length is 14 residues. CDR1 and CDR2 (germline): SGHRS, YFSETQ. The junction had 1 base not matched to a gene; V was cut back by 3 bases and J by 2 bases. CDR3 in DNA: TGCGCCAGCAGCTACAGGGGCACTAATGAAAAACTGTTTTTT. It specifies CASSYRGTNEKLFF.

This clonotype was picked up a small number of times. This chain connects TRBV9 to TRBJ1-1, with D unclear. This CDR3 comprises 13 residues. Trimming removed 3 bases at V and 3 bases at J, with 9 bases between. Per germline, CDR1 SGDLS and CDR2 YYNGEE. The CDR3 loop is CASSGERDTEAFF. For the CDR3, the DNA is TGTGCCAGCAGCGGAGAGAGGGACACTGAAGCTTTCTTT.

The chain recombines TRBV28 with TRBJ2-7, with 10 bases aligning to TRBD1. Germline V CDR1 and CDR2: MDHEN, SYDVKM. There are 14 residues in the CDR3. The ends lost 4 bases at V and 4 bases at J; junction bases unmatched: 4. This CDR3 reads CASSSRDRGYEQYF. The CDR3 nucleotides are TGTGCCAGCAGTTCCCGGGACAGGGGTTACGAGCAGTACTTC.

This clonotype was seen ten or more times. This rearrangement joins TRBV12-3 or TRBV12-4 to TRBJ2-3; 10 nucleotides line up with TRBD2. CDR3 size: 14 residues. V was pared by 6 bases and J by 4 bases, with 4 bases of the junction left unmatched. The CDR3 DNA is TGTGCCAGCAGCATAGCGGGAGGCCCAGATACGCAGTATTTT. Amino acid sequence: CASSIAGGPDTQYF.

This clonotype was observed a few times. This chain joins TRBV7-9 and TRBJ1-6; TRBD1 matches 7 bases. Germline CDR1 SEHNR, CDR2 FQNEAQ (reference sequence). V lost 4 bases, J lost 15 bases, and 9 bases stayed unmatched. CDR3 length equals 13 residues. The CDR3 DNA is TGTGCCAGCAGCTCGCGGGACAGTCTTGACCTCCACTTT. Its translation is CASSSRDSLDLHF. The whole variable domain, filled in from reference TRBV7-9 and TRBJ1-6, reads DTGVSQNPRHKITKRGQNVTFRCDPISEHNRLYWYRQTLGQGPEFLTYFQNEAQLEKSRLLSDRFSAERPKGSFSTLEIQRTEQGDSAMYLCASSSRDSLDLHFGNGTRLTVT.

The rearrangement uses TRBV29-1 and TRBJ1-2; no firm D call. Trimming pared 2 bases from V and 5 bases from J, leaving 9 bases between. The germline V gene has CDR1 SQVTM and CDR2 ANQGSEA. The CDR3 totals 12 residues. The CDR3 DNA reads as TGCAGCGTTGAATCGGGAGGGTATGGCTACACCTTC. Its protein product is CSVESGGYGYTF.

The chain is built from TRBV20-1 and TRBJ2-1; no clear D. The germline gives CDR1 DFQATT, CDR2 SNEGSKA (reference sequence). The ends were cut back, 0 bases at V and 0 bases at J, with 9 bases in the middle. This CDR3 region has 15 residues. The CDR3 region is CSARESISSYNEQFF. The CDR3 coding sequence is TGCAGTGCTAGAGAATCGATAAGCTCCTACAATGAGCAGTTCTTC.

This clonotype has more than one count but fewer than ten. The CDR3 DNA is TGTGCCAGCAGTCCCCCCCCGACAGAAAACACTGAAGCTTTCTTT. It translates to CASSPPPTENTEAFF. V is TRBV27 and J is TRBJ1-1, with D maybe TRBD1 (5 bases). CDR3 length equals 15 residues. V gave up 5 bases and J gave up 2 bases, with 15 bases separating them. Per germline, CDR1 MNHEY and CDR2 SMNVEV (reference sequence).

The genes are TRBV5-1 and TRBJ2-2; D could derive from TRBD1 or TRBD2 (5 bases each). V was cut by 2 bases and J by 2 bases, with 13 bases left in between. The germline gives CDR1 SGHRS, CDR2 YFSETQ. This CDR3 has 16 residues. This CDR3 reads CASSFWGTDNTGELFF. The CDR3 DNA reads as TGCGCCAGCAGCTTTTGGGGGACGGATAACACCGGGGAGCTGTTTTTT.

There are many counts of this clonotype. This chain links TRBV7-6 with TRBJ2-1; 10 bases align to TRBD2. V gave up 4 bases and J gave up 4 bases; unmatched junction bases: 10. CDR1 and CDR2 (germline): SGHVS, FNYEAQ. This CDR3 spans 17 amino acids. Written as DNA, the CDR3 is TGTGCCAGCAGCTCAGCGGCCAGCGGGGGGGGATACAATGAGCAGTTCTTC. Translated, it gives CASSSAASGGGYNEQFF.

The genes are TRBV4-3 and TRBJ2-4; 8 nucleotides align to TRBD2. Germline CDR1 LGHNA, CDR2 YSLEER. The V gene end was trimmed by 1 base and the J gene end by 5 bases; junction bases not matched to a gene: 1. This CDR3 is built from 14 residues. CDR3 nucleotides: TGCGCCAGCAGCCAAGCGGGGGGGCAAAACATTCAGTACTTC. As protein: CASSQAGGQNIQYF.

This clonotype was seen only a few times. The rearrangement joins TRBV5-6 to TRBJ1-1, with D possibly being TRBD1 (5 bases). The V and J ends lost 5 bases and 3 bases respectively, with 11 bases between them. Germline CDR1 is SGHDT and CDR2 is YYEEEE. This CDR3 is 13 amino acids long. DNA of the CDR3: TGTGCCAGCAGTTCGGACACTCACACTGAAGCTTTCTTT. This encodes CASSSDTHTEAFF.

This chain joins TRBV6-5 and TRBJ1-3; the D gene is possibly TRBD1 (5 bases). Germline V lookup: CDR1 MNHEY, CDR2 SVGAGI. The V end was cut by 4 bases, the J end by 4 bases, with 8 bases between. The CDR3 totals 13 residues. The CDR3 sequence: CASSSGFGNTIYF. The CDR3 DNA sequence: TGTGCCAGCAGTTCAGGGTTCGGAAACACCATATATTTT.

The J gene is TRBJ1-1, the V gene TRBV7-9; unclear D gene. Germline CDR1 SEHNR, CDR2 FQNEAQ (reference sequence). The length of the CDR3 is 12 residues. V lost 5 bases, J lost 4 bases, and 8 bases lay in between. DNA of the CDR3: TGTGCCAGCAGCCACTGGGGCACTGAAGCTTTCTTT. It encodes CASSHWGTEAFF. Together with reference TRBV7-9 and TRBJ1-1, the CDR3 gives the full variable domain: DTGVSQNPRHKITKRGQNVTFRCDPISEHNRLYWYRQTLGQGPEFLTYFQNEAQLEKSRLLSDRFSAERPKGSFSTLEIQRTEQGDSAMYLCASSHWGTEAFFGQGTRLTVV.

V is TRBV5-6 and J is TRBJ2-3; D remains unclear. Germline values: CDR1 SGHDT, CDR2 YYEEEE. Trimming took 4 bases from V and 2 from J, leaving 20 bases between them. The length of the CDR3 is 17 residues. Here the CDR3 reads CASSLITHLLYTDTQYF. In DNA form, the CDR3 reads TGTGCCAGCAGCCTGATAACCCACTTACTTTACACAGATACGCAGTATTTT. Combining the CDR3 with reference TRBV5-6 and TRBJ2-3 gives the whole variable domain DAGVTQSPTHLIKTRGQQVTLRCSPKSGHDTVSWYQQALGQGPQFIFQYYEEEERQRGNFPDRFSGHQFPNYSSELNVNALLLGDSALYLCASSLITHLLYTDTQYFGPGTRLTVL.

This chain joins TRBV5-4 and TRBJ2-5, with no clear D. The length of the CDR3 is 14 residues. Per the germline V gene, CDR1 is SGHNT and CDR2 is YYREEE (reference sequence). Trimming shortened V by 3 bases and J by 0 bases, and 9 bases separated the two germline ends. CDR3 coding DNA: TGTGCCAGCAGCTGGCCTCAGAACCAAGAGACCCAGTACTTC. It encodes CASSWPQNQETQYF.

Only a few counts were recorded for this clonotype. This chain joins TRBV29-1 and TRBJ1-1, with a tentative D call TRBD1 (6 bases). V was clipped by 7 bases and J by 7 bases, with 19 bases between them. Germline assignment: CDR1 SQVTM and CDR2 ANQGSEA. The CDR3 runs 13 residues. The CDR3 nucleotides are TGCAGCGCCCGGGACACCGGAAGGATTGAAGCTTTCTTT. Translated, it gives CSARDTGRIEAFF.

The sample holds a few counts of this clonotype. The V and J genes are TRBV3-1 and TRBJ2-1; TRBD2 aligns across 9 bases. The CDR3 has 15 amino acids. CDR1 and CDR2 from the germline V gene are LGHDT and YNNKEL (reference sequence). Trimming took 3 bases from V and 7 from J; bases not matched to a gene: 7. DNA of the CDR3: TGTGCCAGCAGCCACTCCCTCACTAGCGGGAATGAGCAGTTCTTC. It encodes CASSHSLTSGNEQFF.

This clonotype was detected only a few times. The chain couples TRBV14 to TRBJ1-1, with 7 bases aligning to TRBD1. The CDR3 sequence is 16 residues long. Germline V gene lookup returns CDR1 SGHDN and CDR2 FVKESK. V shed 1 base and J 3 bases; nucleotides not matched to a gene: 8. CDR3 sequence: CASSQVERQGHTEAFF. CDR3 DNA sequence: TGTGCCAGCAGCCAAGTAGAAAGACAGGGCCACACTGAAGCTTTCTTT.

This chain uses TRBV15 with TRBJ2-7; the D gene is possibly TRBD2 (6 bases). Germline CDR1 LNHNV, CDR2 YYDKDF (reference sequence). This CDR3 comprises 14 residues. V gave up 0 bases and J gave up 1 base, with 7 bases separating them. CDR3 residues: CATSRETSSYEQYF. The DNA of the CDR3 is TGTGCCACCAGCAGAGAGACTAGTTCCTACGAGCAGTACTTC.

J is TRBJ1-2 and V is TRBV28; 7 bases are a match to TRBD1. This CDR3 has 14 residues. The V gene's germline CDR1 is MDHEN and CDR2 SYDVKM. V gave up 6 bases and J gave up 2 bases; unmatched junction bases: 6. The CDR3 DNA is TGTGCCAGCAGCCCCAGGGGGGTAAACTATGGCTACACCTTC. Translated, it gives CASSPRGVNYGYTF.

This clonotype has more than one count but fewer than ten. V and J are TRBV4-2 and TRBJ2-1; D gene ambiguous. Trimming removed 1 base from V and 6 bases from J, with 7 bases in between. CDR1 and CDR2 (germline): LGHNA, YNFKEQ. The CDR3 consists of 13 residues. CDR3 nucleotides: TGTGCCAGCAGCCAAGGGTTGTTCAATGAGCAGTTCTTC. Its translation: CASSQGLFNEQFF.

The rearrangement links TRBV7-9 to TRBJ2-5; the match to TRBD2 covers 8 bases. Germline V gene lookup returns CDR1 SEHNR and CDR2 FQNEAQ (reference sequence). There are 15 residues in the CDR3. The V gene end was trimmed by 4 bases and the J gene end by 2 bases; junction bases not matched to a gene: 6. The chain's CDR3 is CASSWVAGIQETQYF. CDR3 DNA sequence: TGTGCCAGCAGCTGGGTAGCGGGGATTCAAGAGACCCAGTACTTC. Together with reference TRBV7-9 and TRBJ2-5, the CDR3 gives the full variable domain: DTGVSQNPRHKITKRGQNVTFRCDPISEHNRLYWYRQTLGQGPEFLTYFQNEAQLEKSRLLSDRFSAERPKGSFSTLEIQRTEQGDSAMYLCASSWVAGIQETQYFGPGTRLLVL.

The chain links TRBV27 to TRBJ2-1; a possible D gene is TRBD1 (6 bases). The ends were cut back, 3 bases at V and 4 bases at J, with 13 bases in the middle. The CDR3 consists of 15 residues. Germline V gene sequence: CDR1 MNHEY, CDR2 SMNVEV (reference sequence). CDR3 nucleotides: TGTGCCAGCAGTTTTTCTGGGGGCCCGTACAATGAGCAGTTCTTC. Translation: CASSFSGGPYNEQFF.